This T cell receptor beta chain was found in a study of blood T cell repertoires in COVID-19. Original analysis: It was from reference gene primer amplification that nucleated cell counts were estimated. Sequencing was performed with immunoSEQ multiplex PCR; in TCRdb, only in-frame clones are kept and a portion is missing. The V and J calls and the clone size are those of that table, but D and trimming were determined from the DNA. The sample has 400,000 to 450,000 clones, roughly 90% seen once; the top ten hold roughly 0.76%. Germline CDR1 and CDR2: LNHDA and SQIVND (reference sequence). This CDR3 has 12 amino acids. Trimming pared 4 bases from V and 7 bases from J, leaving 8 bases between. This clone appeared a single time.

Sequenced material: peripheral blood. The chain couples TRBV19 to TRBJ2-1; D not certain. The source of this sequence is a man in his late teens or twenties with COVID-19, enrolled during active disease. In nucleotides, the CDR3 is TGTGCCAGTAGTACCCGTATTAATGAGCAGTTCTTC. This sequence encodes CASSTRINEQFF.